This is a list of T cell receptor beta chains from one sample in a study of CD8 T cells in ankylosing spondylitis. TCRdb re-analysed the 5' RACE reads in MiXCR, keeping a single row per CDR3 protein. The table records a few hundred thousand distinct CDR3 sequences, roughly 8% of them present only once. Material for sequencing was blood, either unsorted or a sorted T cell fraction (not recorded which). The origin of the receptors is a male donor with ankylosing spondylitis. Both conserved end residues are trimmed from each CDR3.

v_call cdr3_length cdr3_aa
TRBV30 12 AWSGDSSYNEQF
TRBV6-1 15 ASRRRSGRAEMETQY
TRBV29-1 11 SVELAAYNEQF
TRBV5-1 13 ASSLALGRNQKLF
TRBV7-6 13 ASSLLDRWGETQY
TRBV12-3/TRBV12-4 13 ASSPPRGINNEQF
TRBV11-2 11 ASSLGKNQPQH
TRBV29-1 11 SVDQGEGATIY
TRBV6-2/TRBV6-3 14 ASSGRRRGSTDTQY
TRBV2 15 ASSGIARGRKDNEQF
TRBV14 13 ASSQDKGAPYEQY
TRBV29-1 11 SVQRLMNTEAF
TRBV9 14 ASSARLDREGETQY
TRBV5-5 13 ASSLVGLWIDTQY
TRBV20-1 14 SARDPGLGSVGELF
TRBV10-1 10 ASSEVGYEQY
TRBV9 14 ASSVYFDSTHNEQF
TRBV10-3 14 AINRRTGQGTDTQY
TRBV27 13 ASTQRAGGSYEQY
TRBV29-1 11 SVEDDGANVLT
TRBV20-1 13 SARLSVANTGELF
TRBV2 9 ASIVRNEQF
TRBV4-3 14 ASSQVRAGGIDTQY
TRBV11-2 14 ASSSPPAGGQETQY